Listed here are 20 T cell receptor beta chains from one sample, sequenced in a study of T cell responses to AZD1222 COVID-19 vaccine. Sequenced by immunoSEQ multiplex PCR; TCRdb stores in-frame clones only, minus some. Among approximately 45,000 clones listed, about 87% were seen once. This material consisted of peripheral blood, taken 28 days after the second AZD1222 dose. The source of these receptors is an adult who received the AZD1222 COVID-19 vaccine.

This clone was seen just once. The V gene is TRBV6-4, the J gene TRBJ1-1, with D unresolved. Germline loops: CDR1 MRHNA, CDR2 SNTAGT. Trimming removed 5 bases from V and 1 base from J, with 14 bases in between. The length of the CDR3 is 15 residues. Written as DNA, the CDR3 is TGTGCCAGCAGTCTAAACTACCAGCAGAACACTGAAGCTTTCTTT. Amino acid sequence: CASSLNYQQNTEAFF.

This chain uses TRBV29-1 with TRBJ2-5, with 10 nucleotides matching TRBD2. V shed 7 bases and J 5 bases; nucleotides not matched to a gene: 16. The CDR3 loop spans 16 amino acids. CDR1 and CDR2 (germline): SQVTM, ANQGSEA. CDR3 sequence reads: CSALAPLAGVHETQYF. The CDR3 DNA sequence: TGCAGCGCCTTAGCTCCCCTAGCGGGAGTGCACGAGACCCAGTACTTC.

The rearrangement joins TRBV19 to TRBJ2-6; TRBD2 matches 9 bases. CDR3 length: 16 residues. With V trimmed by 7 bases and J by 4 bases, 8 bases remained unmatched. Per the germline V gene, CDR1 is LNHDA and CDR2 is SQIVND (reference sequence). CDR3 loop: CASILSGGSGANVLTF. DNA of the CDR3: TGTGCCAGTATCCTTAGCGGGGGATCAGGGGCCAACGTCCTGACTTTC.

The chain joins TRBV6-2 or TRBV6-3 to TRBJ1-1; D is unclear. Germline V gene data show CDR1 as MNHEY and CDR2 as SVGEGT. The CDR3 has 11 residues. Trimming took off 2 bases at V and 7 bases at J, with 5 bases between the two ends. This CDR3 reads CASSYGGEAFF. The CDR3 DNA is TGTGCCAGCAGTTACGGTGGTGAAGCTTTCTTT.

This sequence joins TRBV11-2 and TRBJ2-2; no firm D call. The CDR3 totals 16 residues. Germline V gene sequence: CDR1 SGHAT, CDR2 FQNNGV. The germline V and J ends were trimmed by 8 bases and 0 bases, with 16 bases remaining between them. The DNA of the CDR3 is TGTGCCAGCCAAATAAAGGCCGCCGCGAACACCGGGGAGCTGTTTTTT. This codes for CASQIKAAANTGELFF.

This chain connects TRBV7-2 to TRBJ2-2, with 8 bases identical to TRBD2. This CDR3 has 17 amino acids. Trimming took 6 bases from V and 5 from J; bases not matched to a gene: 14. CDR1 and CDR2 (germline): SGHTA, FQGNSA. The CDR3 nucleotides are TGTGCCAGCAGTCAAAGGACTAGCCTAAGGTGGACCGGGGAGCTGTTTTTT. Residues: CASSQRTSLRWTGELFF. The full variable domain, in which reference TRBV7-2 and TRBJ2-2 provide the parts outside the CDR3, is GAGVSQSPSNKVTEKGKDVELRCDPISGHTALYWYRQSLGQGLEFLIYFQGNSAPDKSGLPSDRFSAERTGGSVSTLTIQRTQQEDSAVYLCASSQRTSLRWTGELFFGEGSRLTVL.

The rearrangement links TRBV28 to TRBJ2-7; 13 nucleotides agree with TRBD2. The CDR3 is made up of 17 amino acids. CDR1 and CDR2 (germline): MDHEN, SYDVKM. J lost 9 bases, V lost 2 bases, and 13 bases had no gene match. This CDR3 reads CASSLATGKGLAGMQYF. CDR3 coding DNA: TGTGCCAGCAGTTTAGCGACAGGGAAGGGACTAGCGGGAATGCAGTACTTC.

The chain couples TRBV9 to TRBJ1-2; TRBD1 matches 7 bases. The J segment lost 0 bases and the V segment lost 3 bases, leaving 8 bases of the junction unmatched. The CDR3 has 16 amino acids. From germline, CDR1 is SGDLS and CDR2 YYNGEE. CDR3 loop: CASSGPTGPSNYGYTF. In DNA, the CDR3 is TGTGCCAGCAGCGGACCGACAGGGCCATCTAACTATGGCTACACCTTC.

The table lists this clone with a few counts. The V gene is TRBV9, the J gene TRBJ1-1, with 7 nucleotides matching TRBD1. Germline V CDR1 and CDR2: SGDLS, YYNGEE. The ends lost 4 bases at V and 6 bases at J; junction bases unmatched: 12. The CDR3 runs 15 residues. CDR3 loop: CASSPKGAGSSEAFF. CDR3 nucleotide sequence: TGTGCCAGCAGCCCCAAGGGGGCGGGATCCTCTGAAGCTTTCTTT.

The chain combines TRBV5-1 with TRBJ1-2; 8 positions agree with TRBD1. CDR3 length: 15 residues. CDR1 SGHRS and CDR2 YFSETQ come from the germline V gene. Trimming took 4 bases from V and 4 from J; bases not matched to a gene: 9. The CDR3 coding sequence is TGCGCCAGCAGCCCCAGGACAGGGACTGTCTATGGCTACACCTTC. Amino acids: CASSPRTGTVYGYTF.

J is TRBJ1-6 and V is TRBV6-5; D is undetermined. Germline-derived CDR1 and CDR2 are MNHEY and SVGAGI. The CDR3 is 12 residues long. The V gene lost 8 bases and the J gene lost 7 bases, with 9 bases spanning the gap. CDR3 amino acids: CASRMGNSPLHF. DNA of the CDR3: TGTGCCAGCCGTATGGGGAATTCACCCCTCCACTTT.

The chain employs TRBV21-1 and TRBJ2-7; no check of the table's D call, TRBD2, against the DNA was made. TRBV21-1 corresponds to a pseudogene. This CDR3 region has 10 residues. The CDR3 nucleotides are TGTGCCCGCTACTCCTACGAGCAGTACTTC. This codes for CARYSYEQYF.

The V and J genes are TRBV5-1 and TRBJ1-4; no firm D call. Germline lookup yields CDR1 SGHRS and CDR2 YFSETQ. This CDR3 is 13 amino acids long. V lost 5 bases and J 4 bases, leaving 9 bases between the germline ends. Written as DNA, the CDR3 is TGCGCCAGCAGTACCGGCTATAATGAAAAACTGTTTTTT. This codes for CASSTGYNEKLFF.

The chain employs TRBV6-1 and TRBJ2-1; a weak D match, TRBD1 (5 bases). Trimming cost V 4 bases and J 9 bases, with 10 bases left between them. The CDR3 has 12 amino acids. Germline-derived CDR1 and CDR2 are MNHNS and SASEGT. CDR3 protein: CASSGGGVEQFF. Here the CDR3 DNA reads TGTGCCAGCAGTGGGGGCGGCGTTGAGCAGTTCTTC.

The rearrangement joins TRBV5-4 to TRBJ2-7, with D tentatively TRBD1 (6 bases). Trimming pared 4 bases from V and 2 bases from J, leaving 19 bases between. This CDR3 comprises 16 residues. Germline lookup yields CDR1 SGHNT and CDR2 YYREEE (reference sequence). The CDR3 here is CASSPGPGHRTYEQYF. CDR3 bases: TGTGCCAGCAGCCCGGGACCGGGACACCGGACCTACGAGCAGTACTTC.

The gene calls are TRBV25-1 and TRBJ1-1, with D possibly matching TRBD1 (6 bases). Trimming stripped 7 bases from V and 2 bases from J, with 11 bases between. In germline, CDR1 is MGHDK, CDR2 SYGVNS. The CDR3 length is 13 residues. CDR3 protein: CASTNRVNTEAFF. For the CDR3, the DNA is TGTGCCAGCACTAACAGGGTAAACACTGAAGCTTTCTTT.

V gene TRBV5-8 combines with J gene TRBJ2-7, with a tentative D call TRBD1 (5 bases). This CDR3 spans 19 amino acids. Trimming pared 2 bases from V and 2 bases from J, leaving 26 bases between. The germline V gene has CDR1 SGHTS and CDR2 YDEGEE. CDR3 DNA: TGTGCCAGCAGCTTCCATCCACCCCGGGTCGTTAGGGGAACCTACGAGCAGTACTTC. This translates into CASSFHPPRVVRGTYEQYF.

This sequence joins TRBV28 and TRBJ1-2, with D possibly TRBD1 on 5 matching bases. Trimming stripped 11 bases from V and 4 bases from J, with 14 bases between. The CDR3 has 12 amino acids. Germline loops: CDR1 MDHEN, CDR2 SYDVKM. Here the CDR3 DNA reads TGTGCCTCCACCAGGGCTTTCTATGGCTACACCTTC. Its protein is CASTRAFYGYTF.

Note on this clone: At one end the junction does not follow the germline gene, possibly because of a read error. The chain employs TRBV6-2 or TRBV6-3 and TRBJ2-7; D remains ambiguous. Germline CDR1 MNHEY, CDR2 SVGEGT. The CDR3 totals 11 residues. CDR3 DNA sequence: TGTGCCAGCAGCTACTGGATCGAGCAGTACTTC. It encodes CASSYWIEQYF.

DNA for the CDR3: TGTGCCAGCAGTTCCAGCGGGTTAACCTACAATGAGCAGTTCTTC. Its translation: CASSSSGLTYNEQFF. The V and J genes are TRBV6-2 or TRBV6-3 and TRBJ2-1; D possibly corresponds to TRBD2 (6 bases). There are 15 residues in the CDR3. In germline, CDR1 is MNHEY, CDR2 SVGEGT. The V and J ends lost 4 bases and 2 bases respectively, with 12 bases between them.